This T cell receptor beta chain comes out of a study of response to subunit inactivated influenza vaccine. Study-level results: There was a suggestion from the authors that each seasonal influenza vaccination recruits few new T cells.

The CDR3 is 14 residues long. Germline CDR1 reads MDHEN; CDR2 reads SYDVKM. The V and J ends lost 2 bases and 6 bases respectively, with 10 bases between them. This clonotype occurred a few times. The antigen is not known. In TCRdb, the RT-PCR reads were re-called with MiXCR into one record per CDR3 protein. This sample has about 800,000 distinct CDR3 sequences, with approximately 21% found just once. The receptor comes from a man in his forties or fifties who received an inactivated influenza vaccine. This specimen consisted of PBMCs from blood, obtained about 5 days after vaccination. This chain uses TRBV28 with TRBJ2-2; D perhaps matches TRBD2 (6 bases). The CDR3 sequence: CASSLGLRAGELFF. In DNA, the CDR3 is TGTGCCAGCAGTTTAGGACTACGGGCCGGGGAGCTGTTTTTT.